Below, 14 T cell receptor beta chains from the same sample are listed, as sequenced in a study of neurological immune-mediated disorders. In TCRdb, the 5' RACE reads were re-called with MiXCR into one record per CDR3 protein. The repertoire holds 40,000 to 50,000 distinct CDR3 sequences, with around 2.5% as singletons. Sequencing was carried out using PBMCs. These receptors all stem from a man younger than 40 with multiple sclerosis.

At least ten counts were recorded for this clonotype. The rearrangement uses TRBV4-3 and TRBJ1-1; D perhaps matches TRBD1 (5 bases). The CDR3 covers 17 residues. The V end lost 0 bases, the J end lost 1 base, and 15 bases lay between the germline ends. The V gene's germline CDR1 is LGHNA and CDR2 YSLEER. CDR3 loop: CASSQDPPTGGNTEAFF. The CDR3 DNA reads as TGCGCCAGCAGCCAAGATCCCCCTACAGGAGGGAACACTGAAGCTTTCTTT.

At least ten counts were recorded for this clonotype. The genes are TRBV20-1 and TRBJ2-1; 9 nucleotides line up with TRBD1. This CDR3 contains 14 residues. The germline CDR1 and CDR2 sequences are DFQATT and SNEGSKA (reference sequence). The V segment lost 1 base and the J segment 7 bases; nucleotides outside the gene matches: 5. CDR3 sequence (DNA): TGCAGTGCTAGAGTGGACAGGGGACGGAATGAGCAGTTCTTC. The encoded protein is CSARVDRGRNEQFF.

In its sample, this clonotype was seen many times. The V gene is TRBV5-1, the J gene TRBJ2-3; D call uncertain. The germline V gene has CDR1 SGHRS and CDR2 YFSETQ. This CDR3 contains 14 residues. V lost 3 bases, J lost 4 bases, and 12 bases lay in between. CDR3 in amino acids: CASSSRRSSDTQYF. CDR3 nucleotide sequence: TGCGCCAGCAGCTCCCGCCGGTCCTCAGATACGCAGTATTTT.

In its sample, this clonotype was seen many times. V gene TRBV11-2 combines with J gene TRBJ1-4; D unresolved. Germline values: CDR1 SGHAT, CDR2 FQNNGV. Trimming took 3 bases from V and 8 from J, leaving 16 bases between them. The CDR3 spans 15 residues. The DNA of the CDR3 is TGTGCCAGCAGCTTTTCGAGAGAGAAGGGCGAAAAACTGTTTTTT. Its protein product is CASSFSREKGEKLFF.

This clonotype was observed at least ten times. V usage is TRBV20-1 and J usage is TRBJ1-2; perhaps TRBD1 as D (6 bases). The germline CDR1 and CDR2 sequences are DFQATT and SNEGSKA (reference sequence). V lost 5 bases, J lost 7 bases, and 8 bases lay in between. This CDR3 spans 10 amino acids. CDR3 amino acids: CSAGGGGYTF. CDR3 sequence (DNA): TGCAGTGCTGGAGGGGGTGGCTACACCTTC.

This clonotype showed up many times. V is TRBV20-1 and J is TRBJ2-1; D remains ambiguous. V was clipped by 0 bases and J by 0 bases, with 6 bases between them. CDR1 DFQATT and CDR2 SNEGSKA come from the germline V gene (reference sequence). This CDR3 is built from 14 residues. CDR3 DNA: TGCAGTGCTAGAGAGGAGAGCTCCTACAATGAGCAGTTCTTC. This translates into CSAREESSYNEQFF.

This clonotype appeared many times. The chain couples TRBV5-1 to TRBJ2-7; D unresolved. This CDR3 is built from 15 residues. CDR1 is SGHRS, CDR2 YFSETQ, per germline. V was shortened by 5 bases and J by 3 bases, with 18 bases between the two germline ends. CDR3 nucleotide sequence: TGCGCCAGCAGGAACAATTTTAAGAAGAACTACGAGCAGTACTTC. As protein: CASRNNFKKNYEQYF.

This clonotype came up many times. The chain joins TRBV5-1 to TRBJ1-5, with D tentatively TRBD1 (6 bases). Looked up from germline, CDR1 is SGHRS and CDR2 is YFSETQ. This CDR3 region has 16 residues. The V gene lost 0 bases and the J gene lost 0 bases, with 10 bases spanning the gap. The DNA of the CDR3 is TGCGCCAGCAGCTTGGGAACAGGGTCTAGCAATCAGCCCCAGCATTTT. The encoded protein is CASSLGTGSSNQPQHF.

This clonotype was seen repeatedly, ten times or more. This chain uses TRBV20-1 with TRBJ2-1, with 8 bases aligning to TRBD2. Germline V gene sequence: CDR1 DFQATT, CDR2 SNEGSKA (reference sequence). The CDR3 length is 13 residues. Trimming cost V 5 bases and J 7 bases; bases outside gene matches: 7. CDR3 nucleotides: TGCAGTGCTTCTCGGACTAGCAGGAATGAGCAGTTCTTC. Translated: CSASRTSRNEQFF.

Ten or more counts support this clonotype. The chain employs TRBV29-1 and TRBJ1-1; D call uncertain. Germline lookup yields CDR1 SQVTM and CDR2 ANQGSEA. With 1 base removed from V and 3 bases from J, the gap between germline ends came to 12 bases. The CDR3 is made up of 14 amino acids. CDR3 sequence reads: CSVEVSGFDTEAFF. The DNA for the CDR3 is TGCAGCGTTGAAGTTTCAGGATTTGACACTGAAGCTTTCTTT.

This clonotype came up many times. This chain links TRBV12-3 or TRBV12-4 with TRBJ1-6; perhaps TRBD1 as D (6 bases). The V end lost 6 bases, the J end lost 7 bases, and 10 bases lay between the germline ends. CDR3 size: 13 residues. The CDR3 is CASSGQRNSPLHF. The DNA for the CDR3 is TGTGCCAGCAGCGGACAGAGGAATTCACCCCTCCACTTT.

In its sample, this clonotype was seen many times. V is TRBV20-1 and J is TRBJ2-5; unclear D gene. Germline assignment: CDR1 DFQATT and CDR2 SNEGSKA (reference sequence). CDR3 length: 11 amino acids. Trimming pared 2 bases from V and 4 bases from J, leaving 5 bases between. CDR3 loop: CSARRVETQYF. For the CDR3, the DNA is TGCAGTGCTAGACGGGTAGAGACCCAGTACTTC.

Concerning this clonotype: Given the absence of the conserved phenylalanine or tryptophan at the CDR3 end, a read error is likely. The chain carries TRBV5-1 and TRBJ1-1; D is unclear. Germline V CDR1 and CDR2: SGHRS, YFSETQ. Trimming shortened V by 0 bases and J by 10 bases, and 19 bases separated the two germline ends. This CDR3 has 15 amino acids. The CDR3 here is CASSLGLREFAAAFC. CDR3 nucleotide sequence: TGCGCCAGCAGCTTGGGACTTAGGGAGTTCGCTGCAGCTTTCTGT.

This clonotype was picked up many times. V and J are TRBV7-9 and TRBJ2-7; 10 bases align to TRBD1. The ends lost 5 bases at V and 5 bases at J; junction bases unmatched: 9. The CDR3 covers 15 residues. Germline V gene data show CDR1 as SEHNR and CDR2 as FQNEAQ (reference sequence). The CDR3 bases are TGTGCCAGCAGCCCCGCCGGGACAGGGGTCCACGAGCAGTACTTC. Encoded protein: CASSPAGTGVHEQYF.